This T cell receptor beta chain was sequenced during a study of response to subunit inactivated influenza vaccine. V was trimmed by 5 bases and J by 4 bases, leaving 22 bases between them. Germline V CDR1 and CDR2: SGHKS, YYEKEE (reference sequence). The CDR3 runs 17 residues. In its sample, this clonotype was seen many times. TCRdb fed the RT-PCR reads into MiXCR, producing one record per CDR3 protein. Of 530,000 or so distinct CDR3 sequences listed, approximately 14% are singletons. This receptor was taken from a man over 45 who received an inactivated influenza vaccine. This chain joins TRBV5-5 and TRBJ2-4; the D gene could be TRBD1 or TRBD2 (5 bases each). The specimen comprised PBMCs from blood, sampled roughly 12 days after vaccination. The CDR3 DNA reads as TGTGCCAGCAGAATTGGGACCACCGGGCCAACAAAAAACATTCAGTACTTC. Protein: CASRIGTTGPTKNIQYF.